These T cell receptor beta chains were read from a single sample in a study of T-cell reconstitution after alpha-beta-depleted transplantation in children. TCRdb passed the PCR reads through MiXCR, listing each CDR3 protein once. This table has 500,000 to 750,000 distinct CDR3 sequences, about an eighth appearing once. Source: PBMCs, mostly from graft donor cells, taken 360 days after TCRalphabeta/CD19-depleted stem cell transplant. The receptors come from a male patient between 10 and 17 years old who had a stem cell transplant for acute myeloid leukemia, so the T cells may come from the graft donor. Each CDR3 is given with its conserved first and last residue. Each record gives: CDR3 protein, CDR3 DNA, J gene, clone size, V gene, D gene. A D gene is named only where the DNA matches it firmly. Clone size is shown for a subset of rows, as once, few, many or a class of expanded clone.

CDR3aa: CSYGPPTDTQYF; CDR3nt: TGCAGCTACGGGCCTCCCACAGATACGCAGTATTTT; j_gene: TRBJ2-3; abundance: few; v_gene: TRBV29-1; d_gene: -
CDR3aa: CASTEYRGRETQYF; CDR3nt: TGTGCCAGCACCGAATACAGGGGGCGGGAGACCCAGTACTTC; j_gene: TRBJ2-5; abundance: many; v_gene: TRBV28; d_gene: TRBD1
CDR3aa: CASSPGLAHYNEQFF; CDR3nt: TGTGCCAGCAGCCCGGGACTAGCACACTACAATGAGCAGTTCTTC; j_gene: TRBJ2-1; abundance: many; v_gene: TRBV7-3; d_gene: TRBD2
CDR3aa: CASRPSRDMYNEQFF; CDR3nt: TGTGCCAGCAGGCCCTCCCGGGACATGTACAATGAGCAGTTCTTC; j_gene: TRBJ2-1; abundance: many; v_gene: TRBV6-1; d_gene: -
CDR3aa: CAISDALPSYEQYF; CDR3nt: TGTGCCATCAGTGATGCTCTTCCCTCCTACGAGCAGTACTTC; j_gene: TRBJ2-7; abundance: many; v_gene: TRBV10-3; d_gene: -
CDR3aa: CASSPAGRGPYEQYF; CDR3nt: TGTGCCAGCAGCCCTGCAGGCCGCGGCCCCTACGAGCAGTACTTC; j_gene: TRBJ2-7; abundance: few; v_gene: TRBV4-2; d_gene: -
CDR3aa: CASSFFTVNTEAFF; CDR3nt: TGTGCCAGCAGCTTTTTCACGGTGAACACTGAAGCTTTCTTT; j_gene: TRBJ1-1; abundance: few; v_gene: TRBV7-9; d_gene: -
CDR3aa: CAAAPGVAGANTGELFF; CDR3nt: TGTGCCGCGGCCCCCGGGGTAGCGGGCGCGAACACCGGGGAGCTGTTTTTT; j_gene: TRBJ2-2; abundance: -; v_gene: TRBV5-4; d_gene: TRBD2
CDR3aa: CASSLGPGTEVELFF; CDR3nt: TGTGCTAGCAGCTTAGGTCCCGGGACAGAAGTGGAGCTGTTTTTT; j_gene: TRBJ2-2; abundance: few; v_gene: TRBV7-7; d_gene: TRBD1
CDR3aa: CASSFLTGNNEQFF; CDR3nt: TGTGCCAGCAGCTTTCTAACAGGGAACAATGAGCAGTTCTTC; j_gene: TRBJ2-1; abundance: few; v_gene: TRBV7-3; d_gene: -
CDR3aa: CASMQGSTDTQYF; CDR3nt: TGTGCCAGCATGCAGGGTAGCACAGATACGCAGTATTTT; j_gene: TRBJ2-3; abundance: few; v_gene: TRBV6-6; d_gene: -
CDR3aa: CSARDRLAVYNEQFF; CDR3nt: TGCAGTGCTAGAGATAGACTAGCGGTTTACAATGAGCAGTTCTTC; j_gene: TRBJ2-1; abundance: many; v_gene: TRBV20-1; d_gene: TRBD2
CDR3aa: CASSLTEERGYTF; CDR3nt: TGTGCCAGCAGTCTAACCGAGGAAAGGGGCTACACCTTC; j_gene: TRBJ1-2; abundance: few; v_gene: TRBV28; d_gene: -
CDR3aa: CASSRYRDTLYEQYF; CDR3nt: TGTGCCAGCAGCCGGTACCGGGACACCCTCTACGAGCAGTACTTC; j_gene: TRBJ2-7; abundance: -; v_gene: TRBV14; d_gene: -
CDR3aa: CSVDGRRDNEQFF; CDR3nt: TGCAGCGTTGACGGTCGGAGGGACAATGAGCAGTTCTTC; j_gene: TRBJ2-1; abundance: few; v_gene: TRBV29-1; d_gene: -
CDR3aa: CASSTHLWNEQFF; CDR3nt: TGTGCCAGTAGTACCCACCTATGGAATGAGCAGTTCTTC; j_gene: TRBJ2-1; abundance: few; v_gene: TRBV19; d_gene: -
CDR3aa: CASSPRTGSVETQYF; CDR3nt: TGTGCCAGCAGCCCCCGGACAGGTTCGGTGGAGACCCAGTACTTC; j_gene: TRBJ2-5; abundance: many; v_gene: TRBV7-9; d_gene: TRBD1
CDR3aa: CASSGGAPLQYEQYF; CDR3nt: TGTGCCAGCAGTGGAGGCGCCCCGCTTCAATACGAGCAGTACTTC; j_gene: TRBJ2-7; abundance: -; v_gene: TRBV2; d_gene: -
CDR3aa: CASSQIAGGPTDTQYF; CDR3nt: TGTGCCAGCAGCCAAATAGCGGGAGGCCCCACAGATACGCAGTATTTT; j_gene: TRBJ2-3; abundance: -; v_gene: TRBV3-1; d_gene: TRBD2
CDR3aa: CASSLTSEGTDTQYF; CDR3nt: TGTGCCAGCAGTCTAACTAGCGAGGGCACAGATACGCAGTATTTT; j_gene: TRBJ2-3; abundance: -; v_gene: TRBV12-3/TRBV12-4; d_gene: TRBD2